This paragraph covers one T cell receptor (beta chain) sequence. Its antigen remains unknown. The source of the sample is a study of vaccination effects on CD4 cells after COVID-19. Overall study context: Samples were taken post-vaccine, and their median timing was 72 days after the second dose. Study-wide findings and caveats: Missing from the study were early post-infection timepoints, and its convalescent patients were few.

Antigen-specific CD4+ T cells expanded by the ViraFEST assay with viral peptide pools were then sequenced. Between days 10 and 11 of culture, CD4+ T cells were separated out. Participants got two doses of BNT162b2 or mRNA-1273 vaccine. The healthy vaccine recipients, who had no prior SARS-CoV-2 infection, showed negative nucleocapsid antibodies. Wells containing approximately 2 million PBMC each were cultured with approximately 10 IU/ml IL-2 and 10 ug/ml peptides. J lost 0 bases, V lost 3 bases, and 13 bases had no gene match. CDR1 and CDR2 (germline): LGHDT, YNNKEL (reference sequence). The CDR3 is 21 amino acids. Profiling relied on immunoSEQ multiplex PCR, and the TCRdb table lists in-frame clones only, not all of them. The profile shows around 81,000 clones, around 74% of them singletons.

The sequenced sample was CD4+ T cells from PBMCs cultured with HCoV-OC43 spike peptides, obtained after COVID-19 vaccination. Indicated subset: HCoV-OC43 spike overlapping peptide pool stimulation. V is TRBV3-1 (or the pseudogene TRBV3-2) and J is TRBJ2-1, with 14 bases fitting TRBD2. This clonotype originated in a human donor who received a COVID-19 vaccine. CDR3 DNA: TGTGCCAGCAGCCATCGTCCCGGGACTAGCGGGGGAATTAGCTCCTACAATGAGCAGTTCTTC. Its translation is CASSHRPGTSGGISSYNEQFF.